This is a list of T cell receptor beta chains from one sample in a study of cytomegalovirus exposure and HLA in healthy donors. Produced via immunoSEQ multiplex PCR; TCRdb's table is partial and in-frame only. The sample lists roughly 130,000 clones; more than 70% were seen once. The sequencing sample was made of PBMCs. The receptors were gathered from a human donor in good health. The CDR3 runs from the conserved cysteine through the conserved F or W. The D gene is left open where the match is weak. Where a row states a size, it is once, few, many or the class of an expanded clone; other rows omit it.

J gene	V gene	D gene	clone size	CDR3 protein	CDR3 DNA
TRBJ2-1	TRBV4-1	.	few	CASSRVDNEQFF	TGCGCCAGCAGCCGAGTGGACAATGAGCAGTTCTTC
TRBJ2-3	TRBV6-1	TRBD1	.	CASSPGGGTDTQYF	TGTGCCAGCAGCCCAGGGGGAGGCACAGATACGCAGTATTTT
TRBJ2-5	TRBV14	.	.	CASSQDLAQETQYF	TGTGCCAGCAGCCAAGATCTGGCTCAAGAGACCCAGTACTTC
TRBJ1-2	TRBV6-1	TRBD1	once	CASSAFRDSYGYTF	TGTGCCAGCAGTGCGTTCCGGGACAGCTATGGCTACACCTTC
TRBJ1-1	TRBV2	TRBD1	.	CASSQRTGVAGNTEAFF	TGTGCCAGCAGTCAAAGGACAGGGGTGGCGGGGAACACTGAAGCTTTCTTT
TRBJ1-1	TRBV6-6	.	.	CASSVLGLKTEAFF	TGTGCCAGCAGTGTACTCGGGTTAAAGACTGAAGCTTTCTTT
TRBJ1-5	TRBV7-9	TRBD1	.	CASSGSIDRAQPQHF	TGTGCCAGCAGCGGAAGTATCGACAGGGCCCAGCCCCAGCATTTT
TRBJ2-5	TRBV25-1	TRBD1	.	CASSDWDSQETQYF	TGTGCCAGCAGTGATTGGGACAGCCAAGAGACCCAGTACTTC
TRBJ2-7	TRBV5-4	TRBD1	.	CASSLGGQETF	TGTGCCAGCAGCTTGGGGGGACAGGAAACCTTC
TRBJ1-2	TRBV4-2	.	.	CASIYPNGIRNGYTF	TGTGCCAGCATATATCCCAACGGGATCCGGAATGGCTACACCTTC
TRBJ1-1	TRBV27	.	.	CASSPTPSGVTEAFF	TGTGCCAGCAGTCCTACTCCGTCGGGGGTCACTGAAGCTTTCTTT
TRBJ2-2	TRBV7-8	TRBD2	.	CASSPLAGDDTGELFF	TGTGCCAGCAGCCCTTTAGCGGGGGACGACACCGGGGAGCTGTTTTTT
TRBJ2-5	TRBV25-1	TRBD1	.	CASTRGTGFQETQYF	TGTGCCAGCACCCGAGGGACAGGCTTTCAAGAGACCCAGTACTTC
TRBJ2-7	TRBV6-1	TRBD1	few	CASSVDRVGYYEQYF	TGTGCCAGCAGTGTTGACAGGGTGGGATACTACGAGCAGTACTTC
TRBJ1-5	TRBV6-1	.	medium-sized	CASSEGGLGSQPQHF	TGTGCCAGCAGTGAAGGAGGGTTAGGAAGTCAGCCCCAGCATTTT
TRBJ2-6	TRBV9	.	.	CACSTGQAGVNVLTF	TGTGCCTGCAGCACAGGACAAGCTGGGGTCAACGTCCTGACTTTC
TRBJ1-2	TRBV7-9	TRBD1	.	CSSSPRDSGYTF	TGTTCCAGCAGCCCCAGGGACAGTGGCTACACCTTC
TRBJ1-6	TRBV19	.	.	CASSTAAGPYSPLHF	TGTGCCAGTAGTACAGCAGCGGGACCTTATTCACCCCTCCACTTT
TRBJ1-1	TRBV19	.	few	CATRRGGYMNTEAFF	TGTGCCACTAGACGAGGGGGTTACATGAACACTGAAGCTTTCTTT
TRBJ1-2	TRBV6-5	.	.	CASSPDFYGYTF	TGTGCCAGCAGCCCAGATTTCTATGGCTACACCTTC
TRBJ1-6	TRBV19	TRBD1	.	CASRDRDNSPLHF	TGTGCCAGCAGGGACAGAGATAATTCACCCCTCCACTTT
TRBJ1-2	TRBV5-1	.	once	CASSLSPIYGYTF	TGCGCCAGCAGCTTATCCCCCATCTATGGCTACACCTTC
TRBJ1-2	TRBV6-1	.	.	CASSEALQVEALGYTF	TGTGCCAGCAGTGAAGCGCTACAGGTCGAGGCACTTGGCTACACCTTC
TRBJ2-2	TRBV7-6	.	.	CASSPYQGSNTGELFF	TGTGCCAGCAGCCCGTATCAGGGGTCGAACACCGGGGAGCTGTTTTTT
TRBJ2-2	TRBV7-7	.	.	CASSFDQLAGELFF	TGTGCTAGCAGCTTTGATCAACTCGCCGGGGAGCTGTTTTTT
TRBJ2-3	TRBV10-1	TRBD2	.	CASSDTSGVSDTQYF	TGCGCCAGCAGTGACACTAGCGGGGTGTCAGATACGCAGTATTTT
TRBJ2-7	TRBV10-1	.	.	CASIPLGHLCHEQYF	TGCGCCAGCATCCCGCTCGGACATTTATGCCACGAGCAGTACTTC
TRBJ1-4	TRBV6-5	.	.	CASNGDSPTNEKLFF	TGTGCCAGCAATGGGGACTCTCCAACTAATGAAAAACTGTTTTTT
TRBJ2-7	TRBV10-2	.	.	CASAMDSLYEQYF	TGCGCCAGCGCTATGGACAGTCTCTACGAGCAGTACTTC